Presented here are 28 T cell receptor beta chains from one specimen sequenced in a study of shared clonotypes between healthy human individuals. Sequenced by immunoSEQ multiplex PCR; TCRdb stores in-frame clones only, minus some. The table has 500,000 or so clones, roughly 95% seen once; the top ten hold around 0.066%. Sequenced material: naive CD4+ T cells sorted from blood. As for subset: CD45RA+ positively selected. These receptor sequences come from a woman aged 30 to 39 in good health.

Points on this clone: The sample holds other DNA sequences that translate to the same CDR3. The chain joins TRBV11-2 to TRBJ2-2; D gene ambiguous. This CDR3 comprises 12 residues. The germline CDR1 and CDR2 sequences are SGHAT and FQNNGV. Trimming cost V 2 bases and J 4 bases, with 2 bases left between them. The CDR3 spells CASSLSTGELFF. The CDR3 coding sequence is TGTGCCAGCAGCTTAAGCACCGGGGAGCTGTTTTTT.

The chain is built from TRBV29-1 and TRBJ1-1; 9 bases map to TRBD1. Per germline, CDR1 SQVTM and CDR2 ANQGSEA. V was pared by 6 bases and J by 5 bases, with 7 bases of the junction left unmatched. This CDR3 is built from 13 residues. CDR3 in DNA: TGCAGCGTCTCGGACAGGGGTGGTACTGAAGCTTTCTTT. Translation gives CSVSDRGGTEAFF.

This clone was counted once. The sample holds other DNA sequences that translate to the same CDR3. The rearrangement joins TRBV29-1 to TRBJ2-7; 13 bases align to TRBD2. The CDR3 is 13 amino acids. The J segment lost 4 bases and the V segment lost 5 bases, leaving 2 bases of the junction unmatched. Germline V gene sequence: CDR1 SQVTM, CDR2 ANQGSEA. The CDR3 spells CSVRTSGSYEQYF. In DNA, the CDR3 is TGCAGCGTTAGGACTAGCGGGAGTTACGAGCAGTACTTC.

This clone was detected once. The genes are TRBV27 and TRBJ2-7, with 14 bases aligning to TRBD2. The CDR3 consists of 17 residues. The trim removed 0 bases at V and 6 bases at J, leaving 7 bases unmatched. The V gene's germline CDR1 is MNHEY and CDR2 SMNVEV (reference sequence). As DNA, the CDR3 is TGTGCCAGCAGTTTATCTATCGGGACTAGCGGGAGTCTCGAGCAGTACTTC. It is translated as CASSLSIGTSGSLEQYF.

The V call is TRBV5-1, the J call TRBJ2-7; weak D call: TRBD2 (5 bases). V was shortened by 1 base and J by 3 bases, with 14 bases between the two germline ends. The CDR3 covers 15 residues. Germline V gives CDR1 SGHRS, CDR2 YFSETQ. CDR3: CASSLSVGANYEQYF. CDR3 DNA sequence: TGCGCCAGCAGCTTGAGTGTGGGAGCGAACTACGAGCAGTACTTC.

The chain recombines TRBV2 with TRBJ2-5; D is unclear. Germline V CDR1 and CDR2: SNHLY, FYNNEI. The length of the CDR3 is 13 residues. Trimming took 1 base from V and 2 from J, leaving 5 bases between them. The CDR3 region has the DNA TGTGCCAGCAGTGAAGGGCAGCAAGAGACCCAGTACTTC. Its translation: CASSEGQQETQYF.

The CDR3 region has the DNA TGTGCCAGCAGTCACCGGGACAGTAGCACAGATACGCAGTATTTT. Translation gives CASSHRDSSTDTQYF. The V call is TRBV27, the J call TRBJ2-3; 7 positions agree with TRBD1. Germline V gene data show CDR1 as MNHEY and CDR2 as SMNVEV (reference sequence). The CDR3 is 15 amino acids. V lost 5 bases and J lost 0; bases outside the gene matches: 5.

The rearrangement uses TRBV19 and TRBJ2-5; 7 positions match TRBD1. Germline V gene lookup returns CDR1 LNHDA and CDR2 SQIVND (reference sequence). Trimming removed 7 bases from V and 2 bases from J; junction bases left unmatched: 4. The CDR3 extends over 13 amino acids. CDR3 in DNA: TGTGCCAGTAAGAGACAGGGACAAGAGACCCAGTACTTC. Protein sequence: CASKRQGQETQYF.

The chain carries TRBV27 and TRBJ1-2; D is possibly TRBD1 (6 bases). Per germline, CDR1 MNHEY and CDR2 SMNVEV (reference sequence). The CDR3 spans 13 residues. Trimming removed 6 bases at V and 8 bases at J, with 16 bases between. DNA of the CDR3: TGTGCCAGCAGGCGCAGGGGTATAGGGGGCTACACCTTC. Its translation is CASRRRGIGGYTF.

The chain employs TRBV7-9 and TRBJ1-4; D is undetermined. V dropped 2 bases and J dropped 3 bases, with 7 bases sitting between them. Germline CDR1 SEHNR, CDR2 FQNEAQ (reference sequence). CDR3 length: 14 amino acids. The CDR3 DNA follows: TGTGCCAGCAGCTTACCAGATTCTAATGAAAAACTGTTTTTT. It yields the protein CASSLPDSNEKLFF. The whole variable domain, remainder taken from reference TRBV7-9 and TRBJ1-4, is DTGVSQNPRHKITKRGQNVTFRCDPISEHNRLYWYRQTLGQGPEFLTYFQNEAQLEKSRLLSDRFSAERPKGSFSTLEIQRTEQGDSAMYLCASSLPDSNEKLFFGSGTQLSVL.

The chain uses TRBV27 and TRBJ2-4, with 9 bases fitting TRBD2. The CDR3 has 17 residues. Germline trimming cut 6 bases from V and 2 bases from J; bases unmatched to any gene: 11. Per the germline V gene, CDR1 is MNHEY and CDR2 is SMNVEV (reference sequence). CDR3 protein: CASSRLAGSLTKNIQYF. The DNA of the CDR3 is TGTGCCAGCAGCCGGCTAGCGGGAAGTTTGACCAAAAACATTCAGTACTTC.

The V and J genes are TRBV27 and TRBJ2-2; 10 nucleotides line up with TRBD1. The CDR3 loop spans 14 amino acids. The germline V gene encodes CDR1 MNHEY and CDR2 SMNVEV (reference sequence). V was pared by 8 bases and J by 7 bases, with 7 bases of the junction left unmatched. Written as DNA, the CDR3 is TGTGCCAGCTGGGACGGACAGGGGGTCGGGGAGCTGTTTTTT. It specifies CASWDGQGVGELFF.

The chain links TRBV4-1 to TRBJ2-7; D is undetermined. Germline CDR1 and CDR2: MGHRA and YSYEKL. This CDR3 has 14 residues. Trimming took 2 bases from V and 8 from J, leaving 16 bases between them. CDR3 region: CASSQPREATQQYF. The CDR3 nucleotides are TGCGCCAGCAGCCAACCTCGAGAGGCCACTCAGCAGTACTTC.

The J gene is TRBJ2-1, the V gene TRBV6-5; 11 nucleotides align to TRBD1. The CDR3 has 14 amino acids. Per germline, CDR1 MNHEY and CDR2 SVGAGI. The V segment lost 8 bases and the J segment 7 bases; nucleotides outside the gene matches: 7. Written as DNA, the CDR3 is TGTGCCAGCCGTCGGGACAGGGGGATGAATGAGCAGTTCTTC. It encodes CASRRDRGMNEQFF.

Only one count was recorded for this clone. The chain has TRBV6-6 and TRBJ2-4; D possibly corresponds to TRBD1 (6 bases). Trimming shortened V by 3 bases and J by 4 bases, and 13 bases separated the two germline ends. CDR1 is MNHNY and CDR2 is SVGAGI in the germline V gene (reference sequence). The CDR3 runs to 15 residues. CDR3 DNA sequence: TGTGCCAGCAGTTATGATGCAGGGGCTAAAAACATTCAGTACTTC. It translates to CASSYDAGAKNIQYF.

This clone was seen only once. V is TRBV5-1 and J is TRBJ2-5; TRBD2 matches 11 bases. CDR1 and CDR2 (germline): SGHRS, YFSETQ. The ends lost 1 base at V and 4 bases at J; junction bases unmatched: 9. The CDR3 loop spans 17 amino acids. The CDR3 DNA reads as TGCGCCAGCAGCTTGTCGCGCCTAGCGGGAGGTATAGAGACCCAGTACTTC. Translation gives CASSLSRLAGGIETQYF.

As DNA, the CDR3 is TGCGCCAGCAGCTTGGAGGCGGGAGGGAACACAGATACGCAGTATTTT. Protein product: CASSLEAGGNTDTQYF. The J gene is TRBJ2-3, the V gene TRBV5-1, with TRBD2 identical over 9 bases. Trimming cost V 0 bases and J 2 bases; bases outside gene matches: 4. There are 16 residues in the CDR3. CDR1 and CDR2 from the germline V gene are SGHRS and YFSETQ.

This clone was seen once. This chain joins TRBV6-5 and TRBJ1-2; a possible D gene is TRBD1 (5 bases). V was pared by 6 bases and J by 6 bases, with 17 bases between. Per the germline V gene, CDR1 is MNHEY and CDR2 is SVGAGI. This CDR3 contains 14 residues. CDR3 protein: CASSFRDGRDGYTF. The CDR3 coding sequence is TGTGCCAGCAGCTTCCGGGACGGCAGGGATGGCTACACCTTC.

A single count supports this clone. The chain couples TRBV5-1 to TRBJ2-3, with 9 bases matching TRBD1. CDR3 size: 15 residues. Germline V lookup: CDR1 SGHRS, CDR2 YFSETQ. V shed 0 bases, J shed 5 bases, and the junction held 4 bases outside the gene matches. The DNA of the CDR3 is TGCGCCAGCAGCTTGGGACGACAGGGGGTAGATACGCAGTATTTT. It yields the protein CASSLGRQGVDTQYF. Full variable domain (rest looked up from reference TRBV5-1 and TRBJ2-3): KAGVTQTPRYLIKTRGQQVTLSCSPISGHRSVSWYQQTPGQGLQFLFEYFSETQRNKGNFPGRFSGRQFSNSRSEMNVSTLELGDSALYLCASSLGRQGVDTQYFGPGTRLTVL.

The chain links TRBV27 to TRBJ2-4; possible D gene TRBD2, 6 bases. Germline assignment: CDR1 MNHEY and CDR2 SMNVEV (reference sequence). CDR3 length: 20 residues. V lost 6 bases and J lost 0, with 27 bases in between. The CDR3 sequence is CASSAHGTWAKLLAKNIQYF. The CDR3 nucleotides are TGTGCCAGCAGCGCCCACGGGACTTGGGCGAAACTCCTAGCCAAAAACATTCAGTACTTC.

This clone was recorded only once. V gene TRBV2 combines with J gene TRBJ2-5, with 10 bases fitting TRBD2. This CDR3 comprises 15 residues. The V gene end was trimmed by 4 bases and the J gene end by 1 base; junction bases not matched to a gene: 3. CDR1 SNHLY and CDR2 FYNNEI come from the germline V gene. CDR3 DNA: TGTGCCAGCAGTGGACTAGCGGGCCTCCAAGAGACCCAGTACTTC. Translating it yields CASSGLAGLQETQYF.

The chain uses TRBV6-5 and TRBJ2-3, with 9 bases that match TRBD2. Per germline, CDR1 MNHEY and CDR2 SVGAGI. There are 14 residues in the CDR3. With V trimmed by 5 bases and J by 5 bases, 5 bases remained unmatched. CDR3 DNA: TGTGCCAGCAGTCCGGGACTAGCAGTAGATACGCAGTATTTT. It is translated as CASSPGLAVDTQYF.

The chain employs TRBV5-1 and TRBJ1-1; D might be TRBD1 (5 bases). The germline V gene encodes CDR1 SGHRS and CDR2 YFSETQ. The CDR3 loop spans 17 amino acids. The V and J ends lost 10 bases and 0 bases respectively, with 25 bases between them. The CDR3, as DNA: TGCGCCCGCTACGTAAACGAGGGGATCCAAATGAACACTGAAGCTTTCTTT. It specifies CARYVNEGIQMNTEAFF.

The chain uses TRBV28 and TRBJ2-7; 7 bases are shared with TRBD2. This CDR3 spans 14 amino acids. Trimming took 6 bases from V and 3 from J; bases not matched to a gene: 8. The V gene's germline CDR1 is MDHEN and CDR2 SYDVKM. CDR3 bases: TGTGCCAGCAGCCCCGGGGGGACTAACTACGAGCAGTACTTC. Protein sequence: CASSPGGTNYEQYF.

This chain joins TRBV4-2 and TRBJ2-3; the match to TRBD2 covers 12 bases. V dropped 8 bases and J dropped 3; count of bases not matched to a gene: 0. There are 13 residues in the CDR3. The V gene's germline CDR1 is LGHNA and CDR2 YNFKEQ. The CDR3 region has the DNA TGTGCCAGCGGGACTAGCGGGACAGATACGCAGTATTTT. Protein product: CASGTSGTDTQYF.

This chain connects TRBV2 to TRBJ2-7, with 9 bases that match TRBD2. The V and J ends lost 4 bases and 3 bases, in that order; junction bases with no gene match: 28. Germline assignment: CDR1 SNHLY and CDR2 FYNNEI. This CDR3 is built from 22 residues. In DNA, the CDR3 is TGTGCCAGCAGTGTCAGAGCGGGAGGACCAAACTTTTCGGGAGGTTTTTTCTACGAGCAGTACTTC. It is translated as CASSVRAGGPNFSGGFFYEQYF.

This chain connects TRBV4-2 to TRBJ2-1; TRBD1 matches at 8 bases. CDR3 length: 16 amino acids. V lost 5 bases to trimming and J lost 7 bases; unmatched junction nucleotides: 13. Germline assignment: CDR1 LGHNA and CDR2 YNFKEQ. The chain's CDR3 is CASSAPGGAGRNEQFF. CDR3 in DNA: TGTGCCAGCAGCGCACCAGGGGGCGCGGGAAGGAATGAGCAGTTCTTC.

This chain joins TRBV5-1 and TRBJ2-2, with unresolved D. The CDR3 has 13 residues. Trimming took off 0 bases at V and 5 bases at J, with 5 bases between the two ends. Germline-derived CDR1 and CDR2 are SGHRS and YFSETQ. As DNA, the CDR3 is TGCGCCAGCAGCTTGGTCCCTACCGGGGAGCTGTTTTTT. It specifies CASSLVPTGELFF.